This passage covers 10 T cell receptor beta chains from one sample sequenced in a study of cytomegalovirus exposure and HLA in healthy donors. Assay used: immunoSEQ multiplex PCR; TCRdb lists only in-frame clones, some missing. The table shows around 200,000 clones, with about 80% occurring only once. Specimen: PBMCs. These receptors originate from a woman younger than 35 in good health and CMV-seropositive.

Only a few counts were recorded for this clone. V usage is TRBV5-1 and J usage is TRBJ1-1; maybe TRBD1 (6 bases). Deletions cut 0 bases from V and 1 base from J, with 13 bases between. The length of the CDR3 is 16 residues. Germline V CDR1 and CDR2: SGHRS, YFSETQ. In DNA form, the CDR3 reads TGCGCCAGCAGCTTGGGGCCCGGGACACGGAACACTGAAGCTTTCTTT. Encoded protein: CASSLGPGTRNTEAFF.

This chain joins TRBV19 and TRBJ2-1; TRBD2 is a possible D gene (7 bases). V was cut by 5 bases and J by 10 bases, with 21 bases left in between. Germline V gene sequence: CDR1 LNHDA, CDR2 SQIVND (reference sequence). The CDR3 spans 15 residues. This CDR3 is CASSPGGPGSREQFF. In DNA form, the CDR3 reads TGTGCCAGTAGTCCCGGGGGGCCGGGCTCTCGAGAGCAGTTCTTC.

The V gene is TRBV5-1, the J gene TRBJ1-2; D is ambiguous. The CDR3 spans 16 residues. V lost 7 bases to trimming and J lost 0 bases, with 19 bases between them. Germline V lookup: CDR1 SGHRS, CDR2 YFSETQ. The CDR3 region is CASRIQVTPPNYGYTF. CDR3 nucleotides: TGCGCCAGCCGGATCCAGGTAACCCCTCCTAACTATGGCTACACCTTC.

V gene TRBV5-1 combines with J gene TRBJ1-1, with 9 bases that match TRBD1. CDR3 length: 17 residues. The V gene end was trimmed by 4 bases and the J gene end by 1 base; junction bases not matched to a gene: 11. CDR1 is SGHRS and CDR2 is YFSETQ in the germline V gene. For the CDR3, the DNA is TGCGCCAGCAGCCCTAAAACCGGGACAGGGTCGAACACTGAAGCTTTCTTT. Translation: CASSPKTGTGSNTEAFF.

The chain has TRBV9 and TRBJ1-2, with unresolved D. The germline CDR1 and CDR2 sequences are SGDLS and YYNGEE. The CDR3 sequence is 13 residues long. The ends were cut back, 0 bases at V and 3 bases at J, with 6 bases in the middle. This CDR3 is CASSVDGDYGYTF. The CDR3 DNA reads as TGTGCCAGCAGCGTAGACGGGGACTATGGCTACACCTTC.

In its sample, this clone was seen a few times. The chain joins TRBV7-7 to TRBJ2-2; 11 nucleotides agree with TRBD2. The length of the CDR3 is 15 residues. Germline values: CDR1 SSHAT, CDR2 FNYEAQ (reference sequence). V was clipped by 3 bases and J by 4 bases; unmatched bases: 1. CDR3 DNA sequence: TGTGCCAGCAGCTTTGGACTAGCGGGCACCGGGGAGCTGTTTTTT. It codes for CASSFGLAGTGELFF.

The genes are TRBV2 and TRBJ2-5; D is possibly TRBD1 (6 bases). V was cut by 6 bases and J by 2 bases, with 16 bases left in between. This CDR3 comprises 15 residues. Germline V lookup: CDR1 SNHLY, CDR2 FYNNEI. This CDR3 is CASRETGFGQETQYF. The CDR3 DNA sequence: TGTGCCAGCAGGGAAACAGGGTTTGGGCAAGAGACCCAGTACTTC.

The chain joins TRBV5-1 to TRBJ2-1, with a tentative D call TRBD2 (7 bases). Per the germline V gene, CDR1 is SGHRS and CDR2 is YFSETQ. The V gene lost 3 bases and the J gene lost 7 bases, with 14 bases spanning the gap. The length of the CDR3 is 14 residues. CDR3: CASSSIGGPNEQFF. The CDR3 DNA reads as TGCGCCAGCAGCTCTATCGGGGGGCCGAATGAGCAGTTCTTC.

The sample holds one count of this clone. The rearrangement joins TRBV5-1 to TRBJ2-5; no definite D call. CDR3 length: 14 amino acids. Trimming pared 0 bases from V and 5 bases from J, leaving 11 bases between. Germline CDR1 reads SGHRS; CDR2 reads YFSETQ. CDR3 sequence: CASSLDPSVETQYF. The CDR3 nucleotides are TGCGCCAGCAGCTTGGATCCTAGTGTTGAGACCCAGTACTTC.

J is TRBJ1-1 and V is TRBV7-2; 7 bases match TRBD1. CDR3 length: 14 amino acids. Germline CDR1 and CDR2: SGHTA and FQGNSA. With 4 bases clipped from V and 10 bases from J, the junction kept 12 bases outside the gene matches. DNA for the CDR3: TGTGCCAGCAGCTACCTTGGACAGGCCGGCGGAGCTTTCTTT. Its translation is CASSYLGQAGGAFF.